This T cell receptor beta chain is from a study of response to subunit inactivated influenza vaccine. Findings of the study overall: The authors suggested that every seasonal influenza vaccination recruits few new T cells.

TCRdb reprocessed the RT-PCR reads via MiXCR and lists one record per CDR3 protein. The sample comprises fewer than 650,000 distinct CDR3 sequences, approximately 12% of which are singletons, and around 13% rests with the top ten. The ends lost 5 bases at V and 2 bases at J; junction bases unmatched: 9. This CDR3 is 15 amino acids long. Germline CDR1 reads MGHDK; CDR2 reads SYGVNS. Points on this clonotype: Antigen unknown.

The TCR comes from a middle-aged man who received an inactivated influenza vaccine. The sequencing here drew on PBMCs from blood, taken more than 35 days after vaccination. The chain has TRBV25-1 and TRBJ2-7, with TRBD2 matching over 7 bases. DNA of the CDR3: TGTGCCAGCAGTAAAAACCCTGGACTAGCCTACGAGCAGTACTTC. The encoded protein is CASSKNPGLAYEQYF.